The entry that follows covers one T cell receptor beta chain sequence. It lacks a known antigen. No much larger clone exists at a distance of one base, and base qualities are not known. Enrolling through a virtual design, the prospective study's participants ranged in age from roughly 18 to 95 years and lived across roughly 23 United States geographic areas. In the prospective study, cohorts were assigned on the basis of participant-reported clinical history obtained from a screening survey and a study questionnaire. ImmuneRACE Cohort 3 recovered participants were defined by two consecutive negative NP/OP PCR tests, healthcare professional clearance, or symptom resolution. In the prospective study, mobile phlebotomists collected whole blood, serum and a nasopharyngeal or oropharyngeal swab from each participant. Additional blood draws and questionnaires over an approximately 2-month period could optionally be provided by prospective study participants. Before DNA extraction, prospective study blood samples were shipped either frozen or at room temperature.

This sample was included in a study of blood T cell repertoires in COVID-19 (dated by TCRdb to the early 2020s). The study in broad terms: The collaborator samples originated in the United States, Italy and Spain and spanned the acute and convalescent phases of COVID-19. Where available, HLA class I and class II types were taken from metadata supplied by the sample provider and were not determined by assay-based typing. Deeply sampled blood TCRbeta repertoires from subjects exposed to, actively infected with, or recovered from COVID-19 were included in the dataset. The samples were drawn from the first 160 participants of the ongoing ImmuneRACE study and from roughly 1,300 subjects provided by 6 global collaborators. The material from the prospective study consisted of cDNA or gDNA derived from T cells, B-cell-depleted T cells, or PBMCs. The repertoires were released in a freely available public database intended as a resource for research on the immune response to SARS-CoV-2. A de-identified subject ID, COVID-19 status, age in years and sex were almost always included in the sample metadata.

V is reduced by 3 bases and J by 6 bases, leaving a spacing of 5 bases between them. CDR1 KGHSH and CDR2 LQKENI are derived from the germline V gene. The CDR3 covers 12 residues, taking in both the cysteine and the phenylalanine. Only CDR3 DNA remains: 36 bases, in frame from the first base. The immunoSEQ Assay, a bias-controlled multiplex PCR, was used to amplify TCRbeta CDR3 regions from genomic DNA. The original pipeline was this. The number of nucleated cells in each sample was estimated by amplification of reference gene primers within the assay. To quantify the absolute abundance of each unique TCRbeta CDR3 rearrangement, sequence reads were collapsed and filtered. Productive Simpson clonality was computed per sample as the square root of Simpson's diversity index over productive rearrangements. TCRdb stores this immuneACCESS table with in-frame sequences only. Part of the clones is absent; in the studies checked, under half of the shortfall reflects unresolved V genes, and no reason is known for the rest. Clone size and the V and J calls come from that table; the DNA yielded D and trimming. This sample is represented by under 350,000 clones; 89% of them were singletons. 1.5% to 2% of the sample rests with the top ten.

Study-wide findings and limitations: Clinical and demographic metadata were provided uncurated, with the amount varying by source and participant.

The TCR comes from a woman aged 35 to 49 who had recovered from COVID-19. The receptor chain draws on TRBV18 and TRBJ2-2; TRBD1 is a weak D gene call, 5 bases matching. The sequencing input was PBMCs or T cells enriched from blood (not recorded which). At the DNA level, the sequence is TGTGCCAGCTCACCCAGGGCCGGGGAGCTGTTTTTT. Translated, it reads CASSPRAGELFF.